The 19 T cell receptor beta chains below all came from one sample that was sequenced in a study of Graves' ophthalmopathy and Graves' hyperthyroidism. Scientists amplified the TCR beta CDR3 regions from RNA transcripts. Second-round multiplex PCR followed a first-round RT-PCR using HTBI primers. TCRdb re-derived calls from the multiplex PCR reads in MiXCR, one entry per CDR3 protein. The sample carries about 740,000 distinct CDR3 sequences, roughly two fifths recorded once. Sequencing was done on a sample of peripheral blood. All receptors come from an adult man with Graves' ophthalmopathy.

A word on this clonotype: Germline is not matched at one junction end, which may reflect a read error. The chain employs TRBV2 and TRBJ1-1; no reliable D call. Germline loops: CDR1 SNHLY, CDR2 FYNNEI. The CDR3 runs to 12 residues. CDR3 sequence reads: CATVGANTEASF. As DNA, the CDR3 is TGTGCCACCGTGGGAGCCAACACTGAAGCTTCCTTT. Full variable domain (missing parts from reference TRBV2 and TRBJ1-1): EPEVTQTPSHQVTQMGQEVILRCVPISNHLYFYWYRQILGQKVEFLVSFYNNEISEKSEIFDDQFSVERPDGSNFTLKIRSTKLEDSAMYFCATVGANTEASFGQGTRLTVV.

This chain joins TRBV2 and TRBJ1-5; a weak D match, TRBD1 (6 bases). The V end lost 10 bases, the J end lost 5 bases, and 15 bases lay between the germline ends. There are 13 residues in the CDR3. Germline CDR1 SNHLY, CDR2 FYNNEI. The chain's CDR3 is CATRRGGYQPQHF. CDR3 bases: TGTGCCACCCGCCGAGGGGGATATCAGCCCCAGCATTTT.

The chain combines TRBV25-1 with TRBJ2-2, with 8 bases aligning to TRBD2. Germline loops: CDR1 MGHDK, CDR2 SYGVNS. CDR3 length equals 15 residues. Trimming cost V 5 bases and J 6 bases; bases outside gene matches: 8. The chain's CDR3 is CASSLDGRGPGELFF. CDR3 in DNA: TGTGCCAGCAGTTTAGACGGGAGGGGTCCCGGGGAGCTGTTTTTT. The full variable domain, with the rest looked up from reference TRBV25-1 and TRBJ2-2, is EADIYQTPRYLVIGTGKKITLECSQTMGHDKMYWYQQDPGMELHLIHYSYGVNSTEKGDLSSESTVSRIRTEHFPLTLESARPSHTSQYLCASSLDGRGPGELFFGEGSRLTVL.

This chain links TRBV25-1 with TRBJ2-2, with a weak D call TRBD2 (6 bases). This CDR3 is built from 16 residues. From germline, CDR1 is MGHDK and CDR2 SYGVNS. Trimming took off 6 bases at V and 6 bases at J, with 20 bases between the two ends. The CDR3 DNA reads TGTGCCAGCAGCTCCAGACTAGTGCTGGGAGCCGGGGAGCTGTTTTTT. This gives the protein CASSSRLVLGAGELFF.

This clonotype was detected ten times or more. The chain employs TRBV9 and TRBJ1-6; D is ambiguous. CDR1 and CDR2 from the germline V gene are SGDLS and YYNGEE. The CDR3 loop spans 14 amino acids. With 3 bases removed from V and 7 bases from J, the gap between germline ends came to 11 bases. The DNA for the CDR3 is TGTGCCAGCAGCGCACCGGGTCAAAATTCACCCCTCCACTTT. Protein sequence: CASSAPGQNSPLHF.

With regard to this clonotype: An end of the junction differs from the germline gene, which may be a read error. J is TRBJ2-2 and V is TRBV25-1, with 8 bases aligning to TRBD1. The CDR3 spans 15 residues. The germline V gene has CDR1 MGHDK and CDR2 SYGVNS. The DNA of the CDR3 is TGTGCCAGCAAAGTGGCAGGGGGCTTGGCCGGGGAACTGTTTTTT. Translating gives CASKVAGGLAGELFF.

The chain combines TRBV25-1 with TRBJ2-2; a weak D match, TRBD2 (6 bases). The V gene's germline CDR1 is MGHDK and CDR2 SYGVNS. The ends were cut back, 8 bases at V and 7 bases at J, with 11 bases in the middle. This CDR3 comprises 12 residues. CDR3 in amino acids: CASRRLDGELFF. CDR3 coding DNA: TGTGCCAGCCGACGACTAGACGGGGAGCTGTTTTTT.

This clonotype was detected a few times. CDR3 sequence (DNA): TGTGCCAGCAGCCACCCGAGGACAGGGGATGGCTACACCTTC. Its protein is CASSHPRTGDGYTF. The rearrangement joins TRBV4-2 to TRBJ1-2; 9 bases fit TRBD1. Germline assignment: CDR1 LGHNA and CDR2 YNFKEQ. The CDR3 runs to 14 residues. J gave up 6 bases and V 3 bases, and 5 bases lay outside the gene matches.

With respect to this clonotype: This may arise from a read error, as a much more abundant clone is one base away. The rearrangement joins TRBV15 to TRBJ2-5; D is undetermined. Trimming shortened V by 0 bases and J by 5 bases, and 10 bases separated the two germline ends. The germline CDR1 and CDR2 sequences are LNHNV and YYDKDF (reference sequence). This CDR3 is built from 14 residues. CDR3 nucleotide sequence: TGTGCCACCAGCAGAGAGGGCACGAGGGAGACCCAGTACTTC. Translation gives CATSREGTRETQYF.

The table lists this clonotype with a few counts. The V and J genes are TRBV24-1 and TRBJ1-5; D is ambiguous. V lost 11 bases to trimming and J lost 4 bases, with 17 bases between them. Germline V gene data show CDR1 as KGHDR and CDR2 as SFDVKD. CDR3 size: 14 residues. Written as DNA, the CDR3 is TGTGCCAGCACCGACGGCTTGAGGAATCAGCCCCAGCATTTT. Translating gives CASTDGLRNQPQHF.

The chain joins TRBV25-1 to TRBJ2-5; D is uncertain. CDR3 length equals 12 residues. V was pared by 7 bases and J by 0 bases, with 6 bases between. CDR1 and CDR2 from the germline V gene are MGHDK and SYGVNS. The DNA of the CDR3 is TGTGCCAGCACAGCGCACCAAGAGACCCAGTACTTC. Protein sequence: CASTAHQETQYF.

The rearrangement joins TRBV7-8 to TRBJ2-5; D is unresolved. The V and J ends lost 4 bases and 2 bases respectively, with 8 bases between them. The CDR3 runs to 13 residues. Germline loops: CDR1 SGHVS, CDR2 FQNEAQ. CDR3 nucleotides: TGTGCCAGCAGCTCTTACGCACAAGAGACCCAGTACTTC. It yields the protein CASSSYAQETQYF.

The rearrangement joins TRBV9 to TRBJ1-1; TRBD1 matches 8 bases. The CDR3 has 17 amino acids. The germline V gene encodes CDR1 SGDLS and CDR2 YYNGEE. After removal of 0 bases from V and 2 bases from J, the junction contained 9 bases not matched to a gene. CDR3 sequence: CASSVVGQGIINTEAFF. CDR3 nucleotides: TGTGCCAGCAGCGTAGTTGGACAGGGTATTATTAACACTGAAGCTTTCTTT.

The rearrangement uses TRBV25-1 and TRBJ2-7; unclear D gene. Germline V gives CDR1 MGHDK, CDR2 SYGVNS. This CDR3 spans 13 amino acids. The V end was cut by 5 bases, the J end by 4 bases, with 12 bases between. DNA for the CDR3: TGTGCCAGCAGTTTATTAACTCAGTACGAGCAGTACTTC. This translates into CASSLLTQYEQYF.

V is TRBV7-9 and J is TRBJ1-1, with D unclear. The CDR3 length is 13 residues. The germline V and J ends were trimmed by 4 bases and 4 bases, with 10 bases remaining between them. Germline V gene sequence: CDR1 SEHNR, CDR2 FQNEAQ (reference sequence). CDR3 loop: CASSSLEGTEAFF. In nucleotides, the CDR3 is TGTGCCAGCAGCTCCCTTGAGGGCACTGAAGCTTTCTTT. Combining the CDR3 with reference TRBV7-9 and TRBJ1-1 gives the whole variable domain DTGVSQNPRHKITKRGQNVTFRCDPISEHNRLYWYRQTLGQGPEFLTYFQNEAQLEKSRLLSDRFSAERPKGSFSTLEIQRTEQGDSAMYLCASSSLEGTEAFFGQGTRLTVV.

Concerning this clonotype: One base away lies a much larger clone, so this may be a sequencing read error. Lacking the conserved final phenylalanine or tryptophan, this CDR3 likely reflects a read error. The V call is TRBV7-6, the J call TRBJ2-5; D call uncertain. The CDR3 is 14 residues long. The germline gives CDR1 SGHVS, CDR2 FNYEAQ. Deletions cut 0 bases from V and 1 base from J, with 6 bases between. The CDR3 DNA is TGTGCCAGCAGCTTAGCGTTCAGCCAAGAGACCCAGTACTGC. It yields the protein CASSLAFSQETQYC.

This clonotype was counted ten times or more. V and J are TRBV2 and TRBJ2-7; D gene uncertain. The length of the CDR3 is 11 residues. Between the trimmed V and J ends, which lost 4 bases and 5 bases, there was a span of 6 bases. Germline lookup yields CDR1 SNHLY and CDR2 FYNNEI. In DNA, the CDR3 is TGTGCCAGCAGTGTAGTAGACGAGCAGTACTTC. Encoded protein: CASSVVDEQYF.

In the case of this clonotype: The junction and the germline gene differ at one end; a read error may be behind it. The V and J genes are TRBV7-2 and TRBJ2-7; D gene uncertain. CDR3 length: 13 amino acids. Germline CDR1 is SGHTA and CDR2 is FQGNSA. The CDR3, as DNA: TGTGCCAGCAGCTTAGGGTACAGCTACGAGCAGTGCTTC. It yields the protein CASSLGYSYEQCF.

This clonotype was seen only a few times. The genes are TRBV19 and TRBJ2-3; D is ambiguous. Per the germline V gene, CDR1 is LNHDA and CDR2 is SQIVND (reference sequence). The germline V and J ends were trimmed by 3 bases and 0 bases, with 16 bases remaining between them. The CDR3 has 17 residues. CDR3 loop: CASSMSSRASSTDTQYF. The CDR3 DNA follows: TGTGCCAGTAGTATGTCGTCCCGTGCCAGCAGCACAGATACGCAGTATTTT.